A selection of T cell receptor beta chains follows, all from one sample in a study of T cells after yellow fever vaccination. TCRdb reprocessed the 5' RACE reads via MiXCR and lists one record per CDR3 protein. The profile shows 620,000 or so distinct CDR3 sequences, 17% of them singletons. This specimen consisted of PBMCs, obtained 5 days after the first yellow fever vaccination. These receptor sequences come from a man aged 18-30 years who received the YFV17D yellow fever vaccine. Both conserved end residues are part of each CDR3.

v_call,j_call,cdr3_aa
TRBV25-1,TRBJ2-5,CASSKRLAGAQETQYF
TRBV3-1,TRBJ2-1,CASSHTGIGYNEQFF
TRBV12-3/TRBV12-4,TRBJ2-7,CASSFAGPSYEQYF
TRBV29-1,TRBJ2-3,CSVARFAQDTQYF
TRBV6-1,TRBJ2-1,CASRQGLYNEQFF
TRBV2,TRBJ2-7,CASKVTGNPYEQYF
TRBV7-9,TRBJ2-5,CASSYWAVQETQYF
TRBV9,TRBJ2-1,CASSASPRTSGEVYNEQFF
TRBV3-1,TRBJ2-5,CASSQAWAIFQETQYF
TRBV20-1,TRBJ1-1,CSAETPGQGNTEAFF
TRBV10-3,TRBJ1-2,CAISGRRLYGYTF
TRBV3-1,TRBJ1-1,CASSTGGTNTEAFF
TRBV7-8,TRBJ2-7,CASSLGREQYF
TRBV11-3,TRBJ2-5,CASSWTGTQTQYF
TRBV7-2,TRBJ2-7,CASSSPLDYEQYF
TRBV7-3,TRBJ2-4,CASSLTRTGGEDIQYF
TRBV6-2/TRBV6-3,TRBJ2-4,CASSYAIQDSQYLLNIQYF
TRBV19,TRBJ1-5,CASSPLGDSYGSNQPQHF
TRBV6-5,TRBJ2-3,CASSYWKGVSVTDTQYF
TRBV6-5,TRBJ2-2,CASSYSSRVGTGELFF